This T cell receptor beta chain was recovered during a study of beta chain features in type 1 diabetes. CDR1 and CDR2 from the germline V gene are SGDLS and YYNGEE. V dropped 4 bases and J dropped 3; count of bases not matched to a gene: 5. The CDR3 loop spans 14 amino acids. Every donor provided one heparinised blood draw, which averaged around 110 mL. Whole-study results and caveats: People with Type 1 diabetes carried modestly yet significantly shorter TCRB CDR3s in all four CD4+ subsets. Healthy donors had naive, central memory and Treg TCRB repertoires that appeared less similar than those seen among patients. A PCR bias possibly favoring shorter templates would apply equally to patients and controls. The influence of HLA type on TCRB rearrangement stayed undetermined.

As every portion of the isolated RNA was reverse transcribed, the sequencing read expressed TCRB transcripts. Here immunoSEQ multiplex PCR was the method, and the copy in TCRdb shows in-frame clones only, minus some. Of some 160,000 clones in the sample, about 8.3% were seen once. This clone has just a few counts. The antigen is undetermined. The chain uses TRBV9 and TRBJ2-3, with 7 nucleotides matching TRBD2. The sequenced sample was central memory CD4+ T cells from blood. The receptor was derived from a woman aged 18-30 years with type 1 diabetes. The CDR3, as DNA: TGTGCCAGCAGCCGAGGGACTACAACAGATACGCAGTATTTT. This sequence encodes CASSRGTTTDTQYF.